One sample yielded the 8 T cell receptor beta chains listed below, sequenced in a study of vaccination and CD4 T cells after COVID-19. The treatment was: roughly 10-day PBMC culture with coronavirus spike peptide pools or control peptides (ViraFEST assay). With the Oncomine TCR Beta short-read assay, DNA from cultured CD4+ T cells was sequenced. Via MiXCR, TCRdb re-called the PCR reads, giving one row per CDR3 protein. The data show 9,500 to 10,000 distinct CDR3 sequences, under 60% seen once. Their antigens are not known. What was sequenced was CD4+ T cells from blood, cultured in vitro. The receptors derive from a human donor who had recovered from COVID-19.

This clonotype was counted only a few times. The chain has TRBV19 and TRBJ1-2; TRBD1 aligns across 9 bases. Germline V gene lookup returns CDR1 LNHDA and CDR2 SQIVND (reference sequence). Trimming cost V 1 base and J 6 bases; bases outside gene matches: 3. The CDR3 covers 14 residues. CDR3 in DNA: TGTGCCAGTAGTATAGGACAGGGGGGACATGGCTACACCTTC. This codes for CASSIGQGGHGYTF.

V usage is TRBV29-1 and J usage is TRBJ2-3; TRBD1 is a possible D gene (7 bases). The CDR3 has 16 amino acids. V was shortened by 6 bases and J by 1 base, with 20 bases between the two germline ends. The V gene's germline CDR1 is SQVTM and CDR2 ANQGSEA. As DNA, the CDR3 is TGCAGCGTCGATATGGTGGGCAGGGGGGGCACAGATACGCAGTATTTT. Translating it yields CSVDMVGRGGTDTQYF.

The chain links TRBV14 to TRBJ1-1; D uncertain. The ends were cut back, 3 bases at V and 7 bases at J, with 15 bases in the middle. Germline lookup yields CDR1 SGHDN and CDR2 FVKESK. This CDR3 is 14 amino acids long. The CDR3 sequence: CASSQGRSTVEAFF. The CDR3 DNA sequence: TGTGCCAGCAGCCAGGGTCGATCGACCGTTGAAGCTTTCTTT.

The chain recombines TRBV7-9 with TRBJ2-1; D remains ambiguous. This CDR3 has 14 amino acids. Looked up from germline, CDR1 is SEHNR and CDR2 is FQNEAQ (reference sequence). V dropped 5 bases and J dropped 3 bases, with 11 bases sitting between them. In DNA, the CDR3 is TGTGCCAGCAGCATACATCTGGACTACAATGAGCAGTTCTTC. Amino acid sequence: CASSIHLDYNEQFF.

The V call is TRBV27, the J call TRBJ2-2; 8 bases match TRBD1. Germline trimming cut 2 bases from V and 0 bases from J; bases unmatched to any gene: 8. This CDR3 spans 18 amino acids. Germline CDR1 MNHEY, CDR2 SMNVEV (reference sequence). The CDR3 region has the DNA TGTGCCAGCAGTTTAAATCGAGTGACAGGGGCGAACACCGGGGAGCTGTTTTTT. This codes for CASSLNRVTGANTGELFF.

This sequence joins TRBV9 and TRBJ2-1, with a tentative D call TRBD2 (6 bases). V gave up 3 bases and J gave up 0 bases, with 10 bases separating them. CDR1 is SGDLS and CDR2 is YYNGEE in the germline V gene. The CDR3 is made up of 15 amino acids. This CDR3 reads CASSAGVTSYNEQFF. DNA for the CDR3: TGTGCCAGCAGCGCGGGGGTCACCTCCTACAATGAGCAGTTCTTC.

The rearrangement joins TRBV27 to TRBJ1-5; D perhaps matches TRBD1 (6 bases). CDR3 size: 17 residues. CDR1 is MNHEY, CDR2 SMNVEV, per germline (reference sequence). Trimming shortened V by 1 base and J by 1 base, and 14 bases separated the two germline ends. The DNA for the CDR3 is TGTGCCAGCAGTTTATTATCCGGGGGCAGCAGCAATCAGCCCCAGCATTTT. Translated, it gives CASSLLSGGSSNQPQHF.

Relative to its sample, this clonotype is medium-sized (0.01 to 0.1%). The chain recombines TRBV7-2 with TRBJ2-7, with TRBD1 as a possible D gene (5 bases). The CDR3 length is 13 residues. Trimming stripped 5 bases from V and 2 bases from J, with 10 bases between. The germline V gene has CDR1 SGHTA and CDR2 FQGNSA. The CDR3 here is CASSRGIAYEQYF. The CDR3 nucleotides are TGTGCCAGCAGCAGGGGCATAGCCTACGAGCAGTACTTC.